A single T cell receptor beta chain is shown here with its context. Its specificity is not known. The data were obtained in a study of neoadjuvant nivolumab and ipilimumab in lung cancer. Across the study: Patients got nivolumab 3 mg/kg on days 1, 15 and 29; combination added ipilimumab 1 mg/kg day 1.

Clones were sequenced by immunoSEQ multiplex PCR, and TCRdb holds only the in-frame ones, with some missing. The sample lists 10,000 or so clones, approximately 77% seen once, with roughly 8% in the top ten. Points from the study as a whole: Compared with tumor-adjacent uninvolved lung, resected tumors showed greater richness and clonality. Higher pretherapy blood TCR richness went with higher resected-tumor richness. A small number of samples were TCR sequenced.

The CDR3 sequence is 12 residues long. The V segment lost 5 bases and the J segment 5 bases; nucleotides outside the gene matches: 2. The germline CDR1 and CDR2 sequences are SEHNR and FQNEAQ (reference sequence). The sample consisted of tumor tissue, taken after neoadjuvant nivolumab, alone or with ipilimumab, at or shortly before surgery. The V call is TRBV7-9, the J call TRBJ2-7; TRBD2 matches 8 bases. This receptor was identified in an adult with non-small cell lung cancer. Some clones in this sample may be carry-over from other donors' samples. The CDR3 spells CASSRTSNEQYF. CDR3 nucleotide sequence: TGTGCCAGCAGCCGGACTAGCAACGAGCAGTACTTC. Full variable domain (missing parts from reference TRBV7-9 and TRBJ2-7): DTGVSQNPRHKITKRGQNVTFRCDPISEHNRLYWYRQTLGQGPEFLTYFQNEAQLEKSRLLSDRFSAERPKGSFSTLEIQRTEQGDSAMYLCASSRTSNEQYFGPGTRLTVT.